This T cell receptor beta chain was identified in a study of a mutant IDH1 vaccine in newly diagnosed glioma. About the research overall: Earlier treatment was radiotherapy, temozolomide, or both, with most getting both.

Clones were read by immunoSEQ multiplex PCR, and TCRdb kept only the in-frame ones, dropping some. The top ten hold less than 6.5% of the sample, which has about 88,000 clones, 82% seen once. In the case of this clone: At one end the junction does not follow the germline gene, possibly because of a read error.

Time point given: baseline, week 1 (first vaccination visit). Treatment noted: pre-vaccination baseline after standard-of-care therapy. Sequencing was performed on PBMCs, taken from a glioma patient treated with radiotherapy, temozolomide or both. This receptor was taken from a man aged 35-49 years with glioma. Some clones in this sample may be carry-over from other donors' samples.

The CDR3 sequence: CASSYSNVRGPETLFF. The CDR3 nucleotides are TGTGCCAGCAGTTACTCGAATGTCAGGGGGCCTGAAACACTGTTTTTT. The V and J genes are TRBV6-5 and TRBJ1-4, with 8 bases aligning to TRBD1. This CDR3 is built from 16 residues. Germline V gives CDR1 MNHEY, CDR2 SVGAGI.